The TCR beta chain described here comes from a study of CD8+CD57+ T cells in acquired aplastic anemia. Profiling that covered TCR beta VDJ and CDR3 relied on genomic DNA as its template. TCRdb itself ran the reads through MiXCR, one entry per CDR3 protein. The repertoire holds 200,000 to 300,000 distinct CDR3 sequences, with roughly 80% as singletons. All sequencing subjects had displayed CD8+CD57+ cell expansion on flow cytometry. The CDR3 is 16 residues long, ends included. Per the germline V gene, CDR1 is SGHTA and CDR2 is FQGNSA. Remarks on this clonotype: This CDR3 is missing its conserved last phenylalanine or tryptophan, likely due to a read error. No DNA is shown, since the ends of the CDR3 on it are uncertain; the CDR3 is the one TCRdb lists.

The sequenced material came from sorted CD4+, CD8+, or CD8+CD57+ T cells (not recorded which) from PBMCs. This receptor was taken from a human donor with aplastic anemia. The rearrangement joins TRBV7-2 to TRBJ2-1; TRBD2 is taken as the D call from the table, unchecked against the DNA. CDR3: CASSLPGGPDTQDFFP.